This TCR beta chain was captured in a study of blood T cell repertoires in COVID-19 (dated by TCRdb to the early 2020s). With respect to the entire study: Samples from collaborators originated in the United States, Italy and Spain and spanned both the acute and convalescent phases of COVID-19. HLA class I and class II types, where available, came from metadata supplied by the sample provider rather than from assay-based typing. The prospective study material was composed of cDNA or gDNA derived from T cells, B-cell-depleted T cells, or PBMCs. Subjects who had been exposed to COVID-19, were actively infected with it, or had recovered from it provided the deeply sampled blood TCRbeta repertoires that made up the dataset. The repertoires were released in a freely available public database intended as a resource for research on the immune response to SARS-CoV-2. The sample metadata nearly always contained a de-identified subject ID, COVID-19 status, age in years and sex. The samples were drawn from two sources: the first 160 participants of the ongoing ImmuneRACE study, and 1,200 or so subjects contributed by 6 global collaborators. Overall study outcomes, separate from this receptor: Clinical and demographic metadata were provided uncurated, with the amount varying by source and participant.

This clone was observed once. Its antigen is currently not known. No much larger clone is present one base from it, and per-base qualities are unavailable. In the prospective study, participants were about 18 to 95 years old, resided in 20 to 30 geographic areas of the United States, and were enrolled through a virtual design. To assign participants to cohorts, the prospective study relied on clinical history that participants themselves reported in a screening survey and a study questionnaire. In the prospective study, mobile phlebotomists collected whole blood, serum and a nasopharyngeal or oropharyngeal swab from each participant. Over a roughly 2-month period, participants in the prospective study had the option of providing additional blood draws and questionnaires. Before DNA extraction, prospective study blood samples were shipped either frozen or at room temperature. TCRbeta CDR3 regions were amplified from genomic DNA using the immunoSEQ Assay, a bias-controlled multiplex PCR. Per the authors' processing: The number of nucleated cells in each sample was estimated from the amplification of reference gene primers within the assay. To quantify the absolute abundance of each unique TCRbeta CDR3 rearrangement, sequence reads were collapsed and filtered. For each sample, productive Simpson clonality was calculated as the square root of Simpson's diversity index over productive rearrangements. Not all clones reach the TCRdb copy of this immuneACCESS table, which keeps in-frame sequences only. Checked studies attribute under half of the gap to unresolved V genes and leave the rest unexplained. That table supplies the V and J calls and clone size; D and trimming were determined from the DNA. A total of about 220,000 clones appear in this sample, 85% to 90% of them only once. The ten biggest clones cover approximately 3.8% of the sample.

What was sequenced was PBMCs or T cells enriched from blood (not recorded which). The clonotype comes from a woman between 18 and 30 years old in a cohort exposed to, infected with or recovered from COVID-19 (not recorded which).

The nucleotides read TGTGCCAGCAGCCCGGGACAGGGGGCTTATGGCTACACCTTC. It codes for CASSPGQGAYGYTF. Recombination connected TRBV13 to TRBJ1-2; TRBD1 lines up with 12 middle nucleotides. The cysteine opens and the phenylalanine closes a CDR3 of 14 amino acids. Only the CDR3 part of the read is kept: 42 bases, read in frame from the first base. V has 5 bases trimmed and J has 5 bases trimmed; junction bases matching no gene number 3. Based on the germline V gene (reference sequence), the CDR1 and CDR2 sequences are PRHDT and FYEKMQ.